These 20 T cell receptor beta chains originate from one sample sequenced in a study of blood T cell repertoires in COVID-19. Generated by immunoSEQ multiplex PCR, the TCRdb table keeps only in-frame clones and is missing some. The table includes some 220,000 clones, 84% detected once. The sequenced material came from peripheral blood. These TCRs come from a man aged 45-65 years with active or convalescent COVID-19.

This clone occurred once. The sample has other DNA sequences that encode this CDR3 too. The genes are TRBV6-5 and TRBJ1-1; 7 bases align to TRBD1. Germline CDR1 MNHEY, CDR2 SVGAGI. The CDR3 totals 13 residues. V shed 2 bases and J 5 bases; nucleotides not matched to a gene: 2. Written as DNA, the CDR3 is TGTGCCAGCAGTTACGGCAGGGGGACTGAAGCTTTCTTT. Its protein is CASSYGRGTEAFF.

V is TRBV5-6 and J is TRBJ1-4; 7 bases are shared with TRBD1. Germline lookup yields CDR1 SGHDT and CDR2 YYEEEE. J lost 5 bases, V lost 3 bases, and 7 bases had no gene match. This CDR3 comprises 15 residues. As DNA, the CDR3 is TGTGCCAGCAGCTGGAAGGGGGCTCGCAATGAAAAACTGTTTTTT. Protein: CASSWKGARNEKLFF.

The CDR3 spells CASSRGQGSYGYTF. CDR3 nucleotides: TGTGCCAGCAGCCGGGGACAGGGATCATATGGCTACACCTTC. V and J are TRBV6-6 and TRBJ1-2; 9 nucleotides match TRBD1. V was pared by 6 bases and J by 5 bases, with 7 bases of the junction left unmatched. Looked up from germline, CDR1 is MNHNY and CDR2 is SVGAGI (reference sequence). The CDR3 consists of 14 residues.

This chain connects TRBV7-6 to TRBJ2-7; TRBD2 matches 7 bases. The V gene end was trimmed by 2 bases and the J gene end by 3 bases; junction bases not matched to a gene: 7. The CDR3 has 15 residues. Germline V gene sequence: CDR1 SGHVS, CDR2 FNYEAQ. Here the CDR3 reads CASSLFAGANYEQYV. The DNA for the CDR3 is TGTGCCAGCAGCTTATTCGCGGGAGCGAACTACGAGCAGTACGTC.

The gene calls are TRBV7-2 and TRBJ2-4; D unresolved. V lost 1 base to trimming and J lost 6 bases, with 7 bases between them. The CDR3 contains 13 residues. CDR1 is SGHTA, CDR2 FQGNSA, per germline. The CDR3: CASSLGELNIQYF. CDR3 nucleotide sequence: TGTGCCAGCAGCTTAGGCGAACTAAACATTCAGTACTTC.

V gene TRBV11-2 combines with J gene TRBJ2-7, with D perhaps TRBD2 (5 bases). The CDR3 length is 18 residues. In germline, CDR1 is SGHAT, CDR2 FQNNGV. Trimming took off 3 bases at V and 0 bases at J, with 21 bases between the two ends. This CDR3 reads CASSFSTSGFWDSYEQYV. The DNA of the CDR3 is TGTGCCAGCAGCTTTTCAACTTCGGGGTTCTGGGACTCCTACGAGCAGTACGTC.

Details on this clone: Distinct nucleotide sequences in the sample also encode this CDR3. The CDR3 sequence is CASSTGGWGNQPQHF. In DNA form, the CDR3 reads TGTGCCAGCAGTACAGGGGGCTGGGGCAATCAGCCCCAGCATTTT. This rearrangement joins TRBV6-2 or TRBV6-3 to TRBJ1-5; 9 nucleotides match TRBD1. From germline, CDR1 is MNHEY and CDR2 SVGEGT. The ends lost 5 bases at V and 2 bases at J; junction bases unmatched: 4. The CDR3 covers 15 residues.

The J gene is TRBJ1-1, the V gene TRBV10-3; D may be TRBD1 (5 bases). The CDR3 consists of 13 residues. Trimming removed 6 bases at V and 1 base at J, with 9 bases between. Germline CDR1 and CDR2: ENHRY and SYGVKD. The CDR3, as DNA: TGTGCCATCAGCAAAAGGGGGAACACTGAAGCTTTCTTT. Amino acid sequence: CAISKRGNTEAFF.

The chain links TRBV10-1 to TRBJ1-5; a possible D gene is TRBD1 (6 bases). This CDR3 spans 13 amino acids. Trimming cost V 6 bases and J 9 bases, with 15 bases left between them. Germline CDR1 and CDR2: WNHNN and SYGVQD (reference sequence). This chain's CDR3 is CASRQGPWWPQHF. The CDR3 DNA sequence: TGCGCCAGCAGACAGGGCCCTTGGTGGCCCCAGCATTTT.

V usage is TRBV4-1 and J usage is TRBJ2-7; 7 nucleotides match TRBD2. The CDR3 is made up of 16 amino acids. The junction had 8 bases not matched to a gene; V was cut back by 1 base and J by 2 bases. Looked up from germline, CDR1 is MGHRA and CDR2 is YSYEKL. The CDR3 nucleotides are TGCGCCAGCAGCCAAGTATTCCCTAGCGGCCCCTACGAGCAGTACTTC. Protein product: CASSQVFPSGPYEQYF.

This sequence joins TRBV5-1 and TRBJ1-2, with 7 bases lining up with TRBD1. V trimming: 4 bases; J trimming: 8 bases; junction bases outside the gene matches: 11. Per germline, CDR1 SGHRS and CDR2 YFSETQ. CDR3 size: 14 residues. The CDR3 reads CASSGDSPRQGYTF. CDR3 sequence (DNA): TGCGCCAGCAGCGGGGACAGCCCACGGCAAGGCTACACCTTC.

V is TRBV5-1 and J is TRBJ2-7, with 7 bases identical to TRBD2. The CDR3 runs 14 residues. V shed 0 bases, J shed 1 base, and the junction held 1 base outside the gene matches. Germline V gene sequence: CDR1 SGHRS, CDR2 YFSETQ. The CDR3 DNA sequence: TGCGCCAGCAGCTTGGACGGGGGGTCCTACGAGCAGTACGTC. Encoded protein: CASSLDGGSYEQYV.

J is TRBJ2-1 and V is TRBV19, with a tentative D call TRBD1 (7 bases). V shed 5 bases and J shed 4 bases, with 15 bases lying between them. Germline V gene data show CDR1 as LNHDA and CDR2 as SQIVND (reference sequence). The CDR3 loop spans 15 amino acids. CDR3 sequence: CASSARGTLYNEQFF. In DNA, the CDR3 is TGTGCCAGTAGTGCCAGGGGGACTTTGTACAATGAGCAGTTCTTC.

The CDR3 DNA reads TGTGCCAGCAGCTTGGGGGGGCGGGTCGAGCAGTACTTC. Translation: CASSLGGRVEQYF. This chain joins TRBV5-4 and TRBJ2-7; tentative D call: TRBD1 (6 bases). V gave up 0 bases and J gave up 6 bases, with 10 bases separating them. Germline V lookup: CDR1 SGHNT, CDR2 YYREEE (reference sequence). This CDR3 comprises 13 residues.

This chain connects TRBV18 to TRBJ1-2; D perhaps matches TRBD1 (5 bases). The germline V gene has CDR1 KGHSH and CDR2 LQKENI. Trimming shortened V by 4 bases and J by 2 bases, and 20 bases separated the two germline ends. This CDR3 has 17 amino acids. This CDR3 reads CASSLSRGTPLNYGYTF. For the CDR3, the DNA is TGTGCCAGCTCACTCTCACGGGGGACCCCCTTGAACTATGGCTACACCTTC.

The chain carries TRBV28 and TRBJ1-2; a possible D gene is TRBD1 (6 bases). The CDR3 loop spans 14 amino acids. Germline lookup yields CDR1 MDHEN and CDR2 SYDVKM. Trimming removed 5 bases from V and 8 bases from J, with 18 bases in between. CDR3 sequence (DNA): TGTGCCAGCAGTCCCCCTCGGACAGTTGGGGGCTACACCTTC. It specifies CASSPPRTVGGYTF.

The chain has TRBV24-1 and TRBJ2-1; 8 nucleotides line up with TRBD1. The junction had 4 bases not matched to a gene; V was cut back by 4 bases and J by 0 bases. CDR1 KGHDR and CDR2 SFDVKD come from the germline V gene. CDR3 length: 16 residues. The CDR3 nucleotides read TGTGCCACCAGTGAGGCTGGACAGGGCTCCTACAATGAGCAGTTCTTC. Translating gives CATSEAGQGSYNEQFF.

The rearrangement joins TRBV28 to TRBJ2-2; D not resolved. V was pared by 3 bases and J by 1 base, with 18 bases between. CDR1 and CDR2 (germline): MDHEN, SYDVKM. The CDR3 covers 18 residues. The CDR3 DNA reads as TGTGCCAGCAGTTTCAACACCCTGATCAAGTGGAACACCGGGGAGCTGTTTTTT. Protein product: CASSFNTLIKWNTGELFF.

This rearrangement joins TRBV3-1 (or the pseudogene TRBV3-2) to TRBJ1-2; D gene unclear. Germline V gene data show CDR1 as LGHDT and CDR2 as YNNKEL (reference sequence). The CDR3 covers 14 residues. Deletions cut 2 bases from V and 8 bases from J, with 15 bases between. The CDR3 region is CASSQPGPAGGYTF. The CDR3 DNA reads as TGTGCCAGCAGCCAACCGGGCCCCGCGGGGGGCTACACCTTC.

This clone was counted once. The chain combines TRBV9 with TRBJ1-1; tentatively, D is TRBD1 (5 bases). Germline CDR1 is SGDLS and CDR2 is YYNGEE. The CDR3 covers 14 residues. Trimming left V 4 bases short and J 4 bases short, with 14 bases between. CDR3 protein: CASSSRVSGTEAFF. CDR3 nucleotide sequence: TGTGCCAGCAGCTCCAGGGTATCGGGCACTGAAGCTTTCTTT.